The subject of this entry is one TCR beta chain. The sample is drawn from a study of blood T cell repertoires in COVID-19. Source study methods: Amplification of reference gene primers was used by the study to estimate nucleated cell counts. Sequencing used immunoSEQ multiplex PCR; TCRdb keeps in-frame clones, though not all of them. Clonal size and the V and J genes are those of that table, whereas D and trimming came from the DNA. Of roughly 170,000 clones listed, about 84% are singletons. Participants were aged roughly 18 to 89 years from approximately 23 US areas. Participants had their cohort set by participant-reported clinical history. Germline loops: CDR1 SGDLS, CDR2 YYNGEE. V lost 0 bases and J 7 bases, leaving 11 bases between the germline ends. CDR3 length: 15 amino acids.

The TCR originated in a woman aged 40 to 50 with acute COVID-19. The rearrangement uses TRBV9 and TRBJ2-6, with D possibly matching TRBD1 (5 bases). Sequencing was done on a sample of PBMCs or T cells enriched from blood (not recorded which). DNA of the CDR3: TGTGCCAGCAGCGTAGAAGGGGCGGTAGCCAACGTCCTGACTTTC. Amino acids: CASSVEGAVANVLTF. The complete variable domain, with remaining parts taken from reference TRBV9 and TRBJ2-6, reads DSGVTQTPKHLITATGQRVTLRCSPRSGDLSVYWYQQSLDQGLQFLIQYYNGEERAKGNILERFSAQQFPDLHSELNLSSLELGDSALYFCASSVEGAVANVLTFGAGSRLTVL.